The present T cell receptor beta chain was sequenced within a study of cytomegalovirus exposure and HLA in healthy donors. Study in general: Counted in an early data release were approximately 85 million unique TCRs from HLA-typed donors. The Caucasian-associated ancestry cluster contained 65% to 85% of the 398 genotyped donors.

PCR involved 60 Vbeta and 13 Jbeta primers. Sequencing used immunoSEQ multiplex PCR; TCRdb keeps in-frame clones, though not all of them. This table holds about 230,000 clones, roughly 90% found once. A word on this clone: Its specificity is unknown.

Study-wide findings and caveats: The authors confirmed in vitro that three CMV-associated chains were specific for CMV antigens. Analyses of presence and absence presupposed an approximately uniform sequencing depth across donors.

The receptor's source is a woman between 18 and 30 years old in good health and CMV-seronegative. Sequencing was performed on PBMCs.

The CDR3: CASRGTGHNQPQHF. The CDR3 DNA is TGTGCCAGCAGGGGTACAGGACACAATCAGCCCCAGCATTTT. The gene calls are TRBV25-1 and TRBJ1-5, with TRBD1 as a possible D gene (5 bases). CDR1 is MGHDK, CDR2 SYGVNS, per germline. The CDR3 has 14 amino acids. Trimming cost V 6 bases and J 3 bases, with 12 bases left between them.